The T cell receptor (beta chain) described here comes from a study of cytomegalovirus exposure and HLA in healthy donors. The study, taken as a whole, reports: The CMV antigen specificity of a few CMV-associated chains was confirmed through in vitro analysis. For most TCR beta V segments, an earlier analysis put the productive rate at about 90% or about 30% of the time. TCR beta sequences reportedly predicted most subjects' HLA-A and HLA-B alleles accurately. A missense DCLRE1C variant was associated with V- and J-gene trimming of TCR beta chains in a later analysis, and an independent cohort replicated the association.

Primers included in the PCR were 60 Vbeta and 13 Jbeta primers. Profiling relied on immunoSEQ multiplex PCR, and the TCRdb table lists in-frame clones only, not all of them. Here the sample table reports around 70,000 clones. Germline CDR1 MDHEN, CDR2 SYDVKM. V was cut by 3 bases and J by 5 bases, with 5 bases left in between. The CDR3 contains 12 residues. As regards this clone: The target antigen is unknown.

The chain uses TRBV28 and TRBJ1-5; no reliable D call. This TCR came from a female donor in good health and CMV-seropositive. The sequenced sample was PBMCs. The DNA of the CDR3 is TGTGCCAGCAGTTTCGAGGATCAGCCCCAGCATTTT. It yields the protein CASSFEDQPQHF.